The rows below give T cell receptor beta chains drawn from one sample of a study of blood T cell repertoires in COVID-19. Using immunoSEQ multiplex PCR, the repertoire was profiled, and TCRdb retains in-frame clones only, with some absent. The table includes some 160,000 clones, about 89% detected once. The sample consisted of peripheral blood. Receptor source: a man between 60 and 75 years old with acute or convalescent COVID-19. Each CDR3 is given with its conserved first and last residue. A D gene is named only where the DNA matches it firmly. Expanded clones are given a class, and other clones once, few, many or no size at all.

cdr3_nt cdr3_aa d_call j_call clone_size v_call
TGTGCCAGCAGTTTATACCGGGACAGGAACACTGAAGCTTTCTTT CASSLYRDRNTEAFF TRBD1 TRBJ1-1 . TRBV27
TGCGCCAGCGGAAAACAGGGGGCGGACACCGGGGAGCTGTTTTTT CASGKQGADTGELFF TRBD1 TRBJ2-2 . TRBV5-1
TGTGCCAGCAGTGAAAACGGGGGGGCGGAGTTCTTC CASSENGGAEFF TRBD2 TRBJ2-1 . TRBV2
TGCGCCAGCAGCCGGGGATCCCCCGGGACTAGCGGGGGGTCACAAGAGACCCAGTACTTC CASSRGSPGTSGGSQETQYF TRBD2 TRBJ2-5 . TRBV4-3
TGTGCCAGCAGCCCCCAGACAGATCCTATTTTCTTC CASSPQTDPIFF . TRBJ2-4 . TRBV7-2
TGCGCCAGCAGCGCTGGTGGGGCAGACACCGGGGAGCTGTTTTTT CASSAGGADTGELFF . TRBJ2-2 . TRBV5-1
TGTGCCAGCACCCTGCGTACGAACACCGGGGAGCTGTTTTTT CASTLRTNTGELFF . TRBJ2-2 . TRBV2
TGTGCCACCAGTGACCCGGGGACAGGGGACACCGGGGAGCTGTTTTTT CATSDPGTGDTGELFF TRBD1 TRBJ2-2 . TRBV24-1
TGTGCCAGCAGCTCACGGGTCGGGTCAGATACGCAGTATTTT CASSSRVGSDTQYF . TRBJ2-3 . TRBV7-9
TGTGCCAGCAGCCAGGGGATCTACTACGAGCAGTACTTC CASSQGIYYEQYF . TRBJ2-7 . TRBV11-2
TGTGCCAGCAGTCAGGGTAGGGCCACGACGTACTACGAGCAGTACTTC CASSQGRATTYYEQYF . TRBJ2-7 . TRBV25-1
TGCGCCAGCAGCTTGGCCAATAGGGGCACCGGGGAGCTGTTTTTT CASSLANRGTGELFF . TRBJ2-2 . TRBV5-1
TGCAGCGTTGGGGCTAGCGGGGTTTACAATGAGCAGTTCTTC CSVGASGVYNEQFF TRBD2 TRBJ2-1 . TRBV29-1
TGTGCCAGCAGCTTGTGGGGGGATTTTGACGGCTACACCTTC CASSLWGDFDGYTF . TRBJ1-2 few TRBV5-4
TGTGCCAGCAGCAAAGAGGAGGACCCCATAGCCAAAAACATTCAGTACTTC CASSKEEDPIAKNIQYF . TRBJ2-4 . TRBV21-1
TGTGCCAGCAGCCAAGATCTCTGGACAGGGGAGGGCTACACCTTC CASSQDLWTGEGYTF TRBD1 TRBJ1-2 few TRBV3-1/TRBV3-2
TGTGCCAGTCTGGGCCCGAACACTGAAGCTTTCTTT CASLGPNTEAFF . TRBJ1-1 . TRBV2
TGTGCCAGCAGCCCCAGGCGGGGAGGGATTTCTGGAAACACCATATATTTT CASSPRRGGISGNTIYF . TRBJ1-3 . TRBV7-8
TGTGCCAGTAGTAGACAACAGGGCAATCAGCCCCAGCATTTT CASSRQQGNQPQHF . TRBJ1-5 . TRBV19
TGTGCCAGCAGCGGGGGGGCTAGCGGGGGGGCTGAGACCCAGTACTTC CASSGGASGGAETQYF TRBD2 TRBJ2-5 . TRBV9
TGCGCCAGCAGCTTGGTGGTAGTCTCCTCCAATGAGCAGTTCTTC CASSLVVVSSNEQFF . TRBJ2-1 . TRBV5-1
TGTGCCAGCAGTGAAGGGAGAGGGATGAACACTGAAGCTTTCTTT CASSEGRGMNTEAFF . TRBJ1-1 . TRBV6-1
TGTGCCAGTAGTATAAGTTACGGGAAGGGAAGGGAGTTCTTC CASSISYGKGREFF . TRBJ2-1 . TRBV19
TGCGCCAGCAGCTGGGGCGGCAGGGAGGTTAATGAGCAGTTCTTC CASSWGGREVNEQFF . TRBJ2-1 . TRBV5-1
TGTGCCAGCAGCGTATCGACAGGGGTAAGAGAAAAACTGTTTTTT CASSVSTGVREKLFF TRBD1 TRBJ1-4 . TRBV9
TGTGCCTGGAGTTTGGCCCAGGGCAATCAGCCCCAGCATTTT CAWSLAQGNQPQHF . TRBJ1-5 . TRBV30
TGTGCCAGTAGTCTCGGGACTAGCTTAGATGAGCAGTTCTTC CASSLGTSLDEQFF TRBD2 TRBJ2-1 . TRBV19
TGTGCCAGCAGCCCCCTGGCAGCGAGTAATGAAAAACTGTTTTTT CASSPLAASNEKLFF . TRBJ1-4 . TRBV3-1/TRBV3-2
TGTGCCAGCAGTGAAGCTAGCCCCGGCAAAAACATTCAGTACTTC CASSEASPGKNIQYF . TRBJ2-4 . TRBV6-1
TGTGCCGGCGACAGGGGGCCAGCTTTCTTT CAGDRGPAFF TRBD1 TRBJ1-1 . TRBV30
TGTGCCAGCAGTGGCGGCTACAATGAGCAGTTCTTC CASSGGYNEQFF . TRBJ2-1 once TRBV12-3/TRBV12-4
TGTGCCAGTAGTATACGGTCGGACGAGCAGTACTTC CASSIRSDEQYF . TRBJ2-7 . TRBV19
TGTGCCAGCAGCCCGACGGGTGATTCACCCCTCCACTTT CASSPTGDSPLHF . TRBJ1-6 few TRBV5-4
TGTGCCAGTAGTATTGTGTCGCGGGGGGCGACTCAGCCCCAGCATTTT CASSIVSRGATQPQHF . TRBJ1-5 . TRBV19
TGTGCCATCACTCCGGGACAAAATCAGCCCCAGCATTTT CAITPGQNQPQHF . TRBJ1-5 . TRBV10-3
TGTGCCAGCAGCTTCGTGGCTAGCGACGAGCAGTACTTC CASSFVASDEQYF . TRBJ2-7 . TRBV7-9
TGTGCCAGCAGAGGGACAGCTAATGAAAAACTGTTTTTT CASRGTANEKLFF TRBD1 TRBJ1-4 . TRBV6-5
TGTGCCAGCAGACTCCAAGCAACTAATGAAAAACTGTTTTTT CASRLQATNEKLFF . TRBJ1-4 . TRBV7-9
TGTGCCAGCAGCTTGGCCGAGCGGGGGGCTTTCAAATTC CASSLAERGAFKF TRBD2 TRBJ2-7 . TRBV5-4
TGTGCCAGCAGCGCACAGGGGGGTTCGAACACCGGGGAGCTGTTTTTT CASSAQGGSNTGELFF TRBD1 TRBJ2-2 . TRBV9